Below, 16 T cell receptor beta chains from the same sample are listed, as sequenced in a study of blood T cell repertoires in COVID-19. Clones were read by immunoSEQ multiplex PCR, and TCRdb kept only the in-frame ones, dropping some. This sample has around 130,000 clones, with more than 70% found just once. Sequenced sample: peripheral blood. These receptors were taken from a human donor in a cohort sampled during active COVID-19.

The chain carries TRBV7-2 and TRBJ2-7; D unclear. The CDR3 has 12 amino acids. The V end was cut by 5 bases, the J end by 1 base, with 6 bases between. Looked up from germline, CDR1 is SGHTA and CDR2 is FQGNSA. The CDR3 loop is CASSLSSYEQYF. In nucleotides, the CDR3 is TGTGCCAGCAGCCTAAGTTCCTACGAGCAGTACTTC.

The rearrangement uses TRBV14 and TRBJ1-1; TRBD1 agrees at 7 bases. The CDR3 is made up of 15 amino acids. J lost 4 bases, V lost 3 bases, and 8 bases had no gene match. Germline V gene lookup returns CDR1 SGHDN and CDR2 FVKESK. CDR3 region: CASSQLDRVGTEAFF. The DNA for the CDR3 is TGTGCCAGCAGCCAGCTCGACAGGGTTGGCACTGAAGCTTTCTTT.

V is TRBV7-9 and J is TRBJ2-1; 10 bases fit TRBD1. The CDR3 contains 14 residues. The germline V gene encodes CDR1 SEHNR and CDR2 FQNEAQ (reference sequence). The V segment lost 5 bases and the J segment 8 bases; nucleotides outside the gene matches: 6. The CDR3 reads CASSHGQGEDEQFF. CDR3 DNA: TGTGCCAGCAGCCACGGACAGGGGGAAGATGAGCAGTTCTTC.

This clone was detected once. This chain links TRBV10-2 with TRBJ1-1; 7 bases are a match to TRBD1. Germline CDR1 WSHSY, CDR2 SAAADI. The CDR3 spans 13 residues. V lost 8 bases and J lost 6; bases outside the gene matches: 9. The CDR3 loop reads CASSRGQAAEAFF. DNA for the CDR3: TGCGCCAGCTCAAGAGGACAGGCCGCTGAAGCTTTCTTT.

This chain joins TRBV6-5 and TRBJ1-1; 7 nucleotides align to TRBD1. The trim removed 6 bases at V and 0 bases at J, leaving 7 bases unmatched. CDR3 size: 15 residues. Germline CDR1 MNHEY, CDR2 SVGAGI. CDR3 protein: CASSWDSSMNTEAFF. Here the CDR3 DNA reads TGTGCCAGCAGCTGGGACAGCTCTATGAACACTGAAGCTTTCTTT.

This sequence joins TRBV7-6 and TRBJ2-1, with 7 bases that match TRBD1. The V and J ends lost 5 bases and 6 bases, in that order; junction bases with no gene match: 10. CDR3 length equals 15 residues. Germline V lookup: CDR1 SGHVS, CDR2 FNYEAQ. CDR3 sequence (DNA): TGTGCCAGCAGCCACGGGACAGAGGGGATCAATGAGCAGTTCTTC. This codes for CASSHGTEGINEQFF.

The chain carries TRBV30 and TRBJ1-2, with 9 positions matching TRBD1. Germline-derived CDR1 and CDR2 are GTSNPN and SVGIG (reference sequence). V gave up 7 bases and J gave up 7 bases; unmatched junction bases: 10. The CDR3 has 13 residues. For the CDR3, the DNA is TGTGCCTCGCCGACAGGGGGTTTGGGTGGCTACACCTTC. The encoded protein is CASPTGGLGGYTF.

Turning to this clone: The sample carries other DNA sequences with the same CDR3. The rearrangement joins TRBV19 to TRBJ2-3; 15 nucleotides line up with TRBD2. With V trimmed by 4 bases and J by 3 bases, 5 bases remained unmatched. The germline V gene encodes CDR1 LNHDA and CDR2 SQIVND (reference sequence). The CDR3 consists of 17 residues. As DNA, the CDR3 is TGTGCCAGTAGTACTGGACTAGCGGGAGGGCGTACAGATACGCAGTATTTT. Its translation is CASSTGLAGGRTDTQYF.

This clone was seen just once. The chain is built from TRBV5-4 and TRBJ2-5; 7 nucleotides align to TRBD2. V was pared by 3 bases and J by 2 bases, with 4 bases of the junction left unmatched. In germline, CDR1 is SGHNT, CDR2 YYREEE (reference sequence). There are 14 residues in the CDR3. The CDR3 spells CASSSMGGQETQYF. Written as DNA, the CDR3 is TGTGCCAGCAGCTCCATGGGGGGGCAAGAGACCCAGTACTTC.

The CDR3 reads CASSFKSGTDTQYF. CDR3 nucleotides: TGTGCCAGCAGCTTTAAGAGCGGCACAGATACGCAGTATTTT. The chain combines TRBV5-4 with TRBJ2-3; unclear D gene. CDR1 is SGHNT and CDR2 is YYREEE in the germline V gene (reference sequence). The CDR3 totals 14 residues. V lost 2 bases and J lost 1, with 8 bases in between.

The chain is built from TRBV5-1 and TRBJ2-5; 11 bases fit TRBD1. V dropped 0 bases and J dropped 4; count of bases not matched to a gene: 5. The V gene's germline CDR1 is SGHRS and CDR2 YFSETQ. The CDR3 sequence is 16 residues long. CDR3 nucleotides: TGCGCCAGCAGCTTGGCAGGACAGGGGGCGCGAGAGACCCAGTACTTC. It encodes CASSLAGQGARETQYF.

The chain combines TRBV11-2 with TRBJ1-2; TRBD1 matches at 7 bases. Per germline, CDR1 SGHAT and CDR2 FQNNGV. The V segment lost 0 bases and the J segment 4 bases; nucleotides outside the gene matches: 2. CDR3 size: 14 residues. The CDR3 DNA sequence: TGTGCCAGCAGCTTAGAAGGGACAGTCTATGGCTACACCTTC. Protein sequence: CASSLEGTVYGYTF.

The chain carries TRBV14 and TRBJ2-1, with a weak D call TRBD1 (5 bases). The CDR3 sequence is 13 residues long. Germline V gives CDR1 SGHDN, CDR2 FVKESK. V was shortened by 5 bases and J by 12 bases, with 17 bases between the two germline ends. The CDR3 DNA reads as TGTGCCAGCAGCAGCCGTGATCAGGGCCCGCAGTTCTTC. This gives the protein CASSSRDQGPQFF.

The chain carries TRBV15 and TRBJ1-5, with 8 bases lining up with TRBD1. J gave up 0 bases and V 0 bases, and 7 bases lay outside the gene matches. The CDR3 runs 18 residues. Germline V gene lookup returns CDR1 LNHNV and CDR2 YYDKDF (reference sequence). CDR3 protein: CATSRDPGTGLSNQPQHF. In DNA, the CDR3 is TGTGCCACCAGCAGAGACCCCGGGACAGGACTTAGCAATCAGCCCCAGCATTTT.

This chain connects TRBV7-9 to TRBJ2-1, with 8 bases identical to TRBD1. The trim removed 8 bases at V and 8 bases at J, leaving 11 bases unmatched. This CDR3 is 14 amino acids long. Germline V CDR1 and CDR2: SEHNR, FQNEAQ (reference sequence). CDR3 nucleotides: TGTGCCAGCTCCCGACAGGGGTTTTTCGATGAGCAGTTCTTC. Protein sequence: CASSRQGFFDEQFF.

The chain has TRBV6-5 and TRBJ2-5, with a tentative D call TRBD1 (6 bases). The CDR3 totals 13 residues. Trimming left V 6 bases short and J 2 bases short, with 10 bases between. Germline V CDR1 and CDR2: MNHEY, SVGAGI. CDR3 DNA sequence: TGTGCCAGCAGAGGGCAGGGGCAAGAGACCCAGTACTTC. Protein sequence: CASRGQGQETQYF.